This passage covers 19 T cell receptor beta chains from one sample sequenced in a study of a mutant IDH1 vaccine in newly diagnosed glioma. Their antigens are not known. Noted time point: week 5, during vaccination. Vaccination comprised doses that each held 300 ug of mutant IDH1 20-mer peptide, plus topical imiquimod. Produced via immunoSEQ multiplex PCR; TCRdb's table is partial and in-frame only. The sample lists almost 30,000 clones, approximately 86% seen once, with approximately 3.4% in the top ten. The sample consisted of peripheral blood mononuclear cells (PBMCs), taken from a glioma patient whose treatment included an IDH1 peptide vaccine. The receptors stem from a woman in her 40s with glioma. Some clones in this sample may be carry-over from other donors' samples.

The chain combines TRBV7-9 with TRBJ1-2; no definite D call. Germline CDR1 is SEHNR and CDR2 is FQNEAQ (reference sequence). The V and J ends lost 2 bases and 4 bases respectively, with 11 bases between them. The CDR3 has 14 residues. Here the CDR3 reads CASSLSGGGYGYTF. The CDR3 DNA sequence: TGTGCCAGCAGCTTAAGTGGTGGAGGCTATGGCTACACCTTC. The variable domain in full, completed from reference TRBV7-9 and TRBJ1-2, reads DTGVSQNPRHKITKRGQNVTFRCDPISEHNRLYWYRQTLGQGPEFLTYFQNEAQLEKSRLLSDRFSAERPKGSFSTLEIQRTEQGDSAMYLCASSLSGGGYGYTFGSGTRLTVV.

This rearrangement joins TRBV6-5 to TRBJ2-2; D possibly corresponds to TRBD1 (5 bases). The germline V gene encodes CDR1 MNHEY and CDR2 SVGAGI. The V and J ends lost 3 bases and 4 bases respectively, with 12 bases between them. This CDR3 is built from 15 residues. The CDR3 DNA follows: TGTGCCAGCAGTTATGAAGGGGCTGGCACCGGGGAGCTGTTTTTT. This gives the protein CASSYEGAGTGELFF.

The chain combines TRBV7-9 with TRBJ1-5; no clear D. Germline CDR1 and CDR2: SEHNR and FQNEAQ (reference sequence). CDR3 size: 14 residues. V shed 0 bases and J shed 3 bases, with 6 bases lying between them. In DNA form, the CDR3 reads TGTGCCAGCAGCTTAGCAGGACCCAATCAGCCCCAGCATTTT. Protein product: CASSLAGPNQPQHF.

The chain has TRBV9 and TRBJ2-1, with D possibly being TRBD2 (6 bases). The CDR3 has 16 amino acids. CDR1 is SGDLS and CDR2 is YYNGEE in the germline V gene. The V end lost 3 bases, the J end lost 4 bases, and 17 bases lay between the germline ends. The CDR3 reads CASSAPGGSGYNEQFF. The CDR3 nucleotides read TGTGCCAGCAGCGCCCCTGGGGGGTCGGGATACAATGAGCAGTTCTTC.

This chain joins TRBV6-5 and TRBJ2-7, with D uncertain. Germline CDR1 MNHEY, CDR2 SVGAGI. CDR3 length equals 13 residues. V shed 0 bases and J shed 3 bases, with 6 bases lying between them. CDR3 nucleotides: TGTGCCAGCAGTTACTCTGGCGTCTACGAGCAGTACTTC. It codes for CASSYSGVYEQYF.

The chain employs TRBV6-5 and TRBJ2-7, with 11 bases matching TRBD2. V was clipped by 2 bases and J by 0 bases; unmatched bases: 0. From germline, CDR1 is MNHEY and CDR2 SVGAGI. The CDR3 loop spans 15 amino acids. The CDR3 reads CASSYTSGSSYEQYF. In nucleotides, the CDR3 is TGTGCCAGCAGTTACACTAGCGGGAGCTCCTACGAGCAGTACTTC.

V and J are TRBV5-1 and TRBJ2-1; D ambiguous. CDR1 and CDR2 (germline): SGHRS, YFSETQ. The CDR3 has 14 residues. V lost 0 bases to trimming and J lost 5 bases, with 9 bases between them. In DNA, the CDR3 is TGCGCCAGCAGCTTGGGGCTATGGGACAATGAGCAGTTCTTC. It specifies CASSLGLWDNEQFF. Full variable domain (missing parts from reference TRBV5-1 and TRBJ2-1): KAGVTQTPRYLIKTRGQQVTLSCSPISGHRSVSWYQQTPGQGLQFLFEYFSETQRNKGNFPGRFSGRQFSNSRSEMNVSTLELGDSALYLCASSLGLWDNEQFFGPGTRLTVL.

The chain recombines TRBV6-1 with TRBJ1-2; D not resolved. CDR1 is MNHNS, CDR2 SASEGT, per germline. The CDR3 has 14 residues. V was pared by 4 bases and J by 4 bases, with 13 bases between. The DNA for the CDR3 is TGTGCCAGCAGTGCCTCTGACACAGTCTATGGCTACACCTTC. Its protein is CASSASDTVYGYTF.

The CDR3 region has the DNA TGCAGCGCCGGGACTAGCGGGAGGGAGCCAGATACGCAGTATTTT. Its protein product is CSAGTSGREPDTQYF. This chain joins TRBV29-1 and TRBJ2-3; TRBD2 aligns across 16 bases. Trimming at V came to 7 bases and at J to 4 bases, leaving 5 bases not matched to a gene. The CDR3 spans 15 residues. CDR1 is SQVTM and CDR2 is ANQGSEA in the germline V gene.

The chain recombines TRBV27 with TRBJ2-7; D possibly corresponds to TRBD2 (5 bases). Germline loops: CDR1 MNHEY, CDR2 SMNVEV (reference sequence). Trimming removed 5 bases from V and 7 bases from J, with 9 bases in between. The CDR3 is 11 amino acids. CDR3 in amino acids: CASSAGWEQYF. CDR3 DNA: TGTGCCAGCAGTGCGGGCTGGGAGCAGTACTTC.

The chain links TRBV5-1 to TRBJ2-7; a weak D match, TRBD1 (5 bases). Germline loops: CDR1 SGHRS, CDR2 YFSETQ. This CDR3 is 15 amino acids long. V dropped 0 bases and J dropped 7 bases, with 17 bases sitting between them. CDR3 sequence: CASSLGQGHFREQYF. The DNA for the CDR3 is TGCGCCAGCAGCTTGGGGCAGGGCCATTTTCGGGAGCAGTACTTC.

The V gene is TRBV7-3, the J gene TRBJ1-6, with D uncertain. CDR1 is SGHTA, CDR2 FQGTGA, per germline. V shed 4 bases and J shed 7 bases, with 8 bases lying between them. The CDR3 runs 13 residues. CDR3 coding DNA: TGTGCCAGCAGCTCGACCGGAAATTCACCCCTCCACTTT. Its translation: CASSSTGNSPLHF.

This clone was detected once. This chain uses TRBV27 with TRBJ1-2, with TRBD1 identical over 8 bases. CDR1 is MNHEY and CDR2 is SMNVEV in the germline V gene (reference sequence). CDR3 length equals 15 residues. The ends lost 5 bases at V and 1 base at J; junction bases unmatched: 6. CDR3 nucleotide sequence: TGTGCCAGCAGTGCCAGACAGGGGTTTAACTATGGCTACACCTTC. Its translation: CASSARQGFNYGYTF.

The rearrangement uses TRBV4-3 and TRBJ2-7; TRBD2 matches at 7 bases. This CDR3 region has 13 residues. CDR1 and CDR2 from the germline V gene are LGHNA and YSLEER. V dropped 1 base and J dropped 5; count of bases not matched to a gene: 2. Here the CDR3 reads CASSQGLAHEQYF. DNA for the CDR3: TGCGCCAGCAGCCAAGGACTAGCTCACGAGCAGTACTTC.

The genes are TRBV7-8 and TRBJ1-5; 7 nucleotides align to TRBD1. The V gene end was trimmed by 5 bases and the J gene end by 5 bases; junction bases not matched to a gene: 12. The CDR3 loop spans 16 amino acids. The germline CDR1 and CDR2 sequences are SGHVS and FQNEAQ. The CDR3 region is CASSPGTEHLYQPQHF. The DNA of the CDR3 is TGTGCCAGCAGCCCCGGGACAGAGCATCTTTATCAGCCCCAGCATTTT.

There are a few counts of this clone. This sequence joins TRBV29-1 and TRBJ1-2; possible D gene TRBD1, 5 bases. The germline V gene encodes CDR1 SQVTM and CDR2 ANQGSEA. The CDR3 runs to 16 residues. V shed 3 bases and J shed 4 bases, with 21 bases lying between them. The DNA for the CDR3 is TGCAGCGTTGAGGGGCTCCCGCATCCAGCCTCCTATGGCTACACCTTC. Its protein product is CSVEGLPHPASYGYTF.

CDR3 DNA: TGCGCCAGCAGCCCGACTAGCGGATCGTCGAACACCGGGGAGCTGTTTTTT. Its translation is CASSPTSGSSNTGELFF. The chain uses TRBV5-1 and TRBJ2-2; 9 nucleotides agree with TRBD2. Germline V gene lookup returns CDR1 SGHRS and CDR2 YFSETQ. V trimming: 4 bases; J trimming: 0 bases; junction bases outside the gene matches: 7. There are 17 residues in the CDR3.

This clone was counted a few times. The V gene is TRBV11-2, the J gene TRBJ1-2, with D uncertain. Per the germline V gene, CDR1 is SGHAT and CDR2 is FQNNGV. The CDR3 totals 15 residues. With 5 bases removed from V and 5 bases from J, the gap between germline ends came to 18 bases. CDR3 loop: CASSPRAGSVYGYTF. The DNA for the CDR3 is TGTGCCAGCAGCCCAAGGGCGGGTAGTGTTTATGGCTACACCTTC.

This sequence joins TRBV19 and TRBJ1-2, with TRBD1 matching 8 bases. The CDR3 totals 16 residues. CDR1 and CDR2 (germline): LNHDA, SQIVND (reference sequence). J lost 5 bases, V lost 3 bases, and 11 bases had no gene match. Written as DNA, the CDR3 is TGTGCCAGTAGTATGGGACAGGATTATTCGTATTATGGCTACACCTTC. It specifies CASSMGQDYSYYGYTF.